The entry below describes one TCR beta chain. The authors' processing: Estimation of nucleated cell counts was performed using reference gene primer amplification. The assay was immunoSEQ multiplex PCR, and TCRdb's table has in-frame clones only and misses some. V, J and clone size reflect that table, while D and trimming were determined from the DNA. The data show fewer than 90,000 clones, 80% seen once. This sample is part of a study of blood T cell repertoires in COVID-19. The sequencing input was peripheral blood. This receptor was identified in a woman older than 75 with acute or convalescent COVID-19.

DNA of the CDR3: TGTGCCAGCAGCAGTACCCCGGACAGGGGAGGAGAGACCCAGTACTTC. Its protein product is CASSSTPDRGGETQYF. The rearrangement links TRBV6-6 to TRBJ2-5; 9 bases are a match to TRBD1. This CDR3 is 16 amino acids long. With V trimmed by 6 bases and J by 4 bases, 12 bases remained unmatched. Germline loops: CDR1 MNHNY, CDR2 SVGAGI (reference sequence).